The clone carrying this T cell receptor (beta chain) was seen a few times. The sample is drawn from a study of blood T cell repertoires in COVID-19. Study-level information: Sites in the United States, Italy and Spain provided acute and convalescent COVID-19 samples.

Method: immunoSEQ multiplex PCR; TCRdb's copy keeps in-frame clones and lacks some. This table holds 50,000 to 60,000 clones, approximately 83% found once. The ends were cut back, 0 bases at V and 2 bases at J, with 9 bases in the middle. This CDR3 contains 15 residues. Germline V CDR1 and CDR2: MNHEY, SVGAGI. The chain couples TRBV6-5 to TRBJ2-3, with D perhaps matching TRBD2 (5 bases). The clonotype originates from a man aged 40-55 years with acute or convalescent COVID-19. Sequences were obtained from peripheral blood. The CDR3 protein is CASSYSTGITDTQYF. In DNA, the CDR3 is TGTGCCAGCAGTTACTCTACGGGGATCACAGATACGCAGTATTTT.